The entry below gives a single T cell receptor beta chain sequence along with its context. Antigen specificity is unknown. The CDR3 sequence is 14 residues long. CDR1 is MNHEY and CDR2 is SMNVEV in the germline V gene (reference sequence). V was trimmed by 3 bases and J by 2 bases, leaving 10 bases between them. The data were produced by immunoSEQ multiplex PCR, yet TCRdb's version contains in-frame clones alone and is incomplete. The sample records some 2.1 million clones, just under 95% being singletons. This sample is part of a study of shared clonotypes between healthy human individuals. Overall study findings and caveats: Some naive CD4 clonotypes, roughly 5%, turned up in common across several donors.

As defined, naive CD8 cells were CD45RO-negative and positively selected for CCR7, with terminally differentiated effector memory CD45RA+ cells excluded. This sequence joins TRBV27 and TRBJ1-2; perhaps TRBD1 as D (6 bases). The receptor's source is a man aged 18 to 30 in good health. Some clones in this sample may be carry-over from other donors' samples. Sequenced material: naive CD8+ T cells from PBMCs. In nucleotides, the CDR3 is TGTGCCAGCAGTTTGATAGGGGGGAACTATGGCTACACCTTC. It codes for CASSLIGGNYGYTF.